This T cell receptor beta chain comes out of a study of T cell responses to AZD1222 COVID-19 vaccine. Study observations and caveats: Targeting of unmutated variant regions was reportedly seen in nearly half of spike-specific TCRs. It should be noted that donors were predominantly white British and more often female, and clonal diversity was possibly underestimated.

About this clone: Its antigen remains unidentified.

Produced via immunoSEQ multiplex PCR; TCRdb's table is partial and in-frame only. Among approximately 100,000 clones listed, roughly 87% were seen once. Germline V gene sequence: CDR1 MDHEN, CDR2 SYDVKM. CDR3 length: 12 amino acids. Between the trimmed V and J ends, which lost 3 bases and 4 bases, there was a span of 7 bases. The chain is built from TRBV28 and TRBJ2-7, with D unclear. Sequenced here: peripheral blood, sampled 28 days after the second AZD1222 dose. The source of this sequence is an adult who received the AZD1222 COVID-19 vaccine. CDR3 in amino acids: CASSFWGYEQYF. The CDR3 DNA is TGTGCCAGCAGTTTCTGGGGTTACGAGCAGTACTTC.